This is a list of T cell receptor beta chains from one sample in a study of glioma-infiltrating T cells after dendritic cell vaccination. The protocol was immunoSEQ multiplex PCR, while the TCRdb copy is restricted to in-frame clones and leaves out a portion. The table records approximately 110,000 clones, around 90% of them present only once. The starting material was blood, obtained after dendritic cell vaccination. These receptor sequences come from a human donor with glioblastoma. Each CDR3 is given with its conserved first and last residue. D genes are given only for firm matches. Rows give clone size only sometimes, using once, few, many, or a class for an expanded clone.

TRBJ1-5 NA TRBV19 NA CASSIFPQPQHF TGTGCCAGTAGTATCTTTCCTCAGCCCCAGCATTTT
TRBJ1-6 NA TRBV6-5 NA CASSWSSYNSPLHF TGTGCCAGCAGTTGGAGCTCCTATAATTCACCCCTCCACTTT
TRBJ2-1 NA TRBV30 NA CAWSMRVSYNEQFF TGTGCCTGGAGTATGCGGGTGTCCTACAATGAGCAGTTCTTC
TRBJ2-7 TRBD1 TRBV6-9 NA CASSYPDRGLCYEQYF TGTGCCAGCAGTTACCCCGACAGGGGATTATGCTACGAGCAGTACTTC
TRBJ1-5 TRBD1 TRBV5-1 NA CASSPDGQGNQPQHF TGCGCCAGCAGCCCCGATGGACAGGGGAATCAGCCCCAGCATTTT
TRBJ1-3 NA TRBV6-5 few CASSYSASSGNTIYF TGTGCCAGCAGTTACTCGGCCAGCTCTGGAAACACCATATATTTT
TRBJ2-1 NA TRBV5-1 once CASSSAGGYNEQFF TGCGCCAGCAGCTCGGCAGGGGGGTACAATGAGCAGTTCTTC
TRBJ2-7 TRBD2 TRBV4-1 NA CASSQETSGGYEQYF TGCGCCAGCAGCCAAGAGACTAGCGGGGGCTACGAGCAGTACTTC
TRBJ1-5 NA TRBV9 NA CASSLEGGQGQPQHF TGTGCCAGCAGCTTAGAGGGGGGGCAGGGTCAGCCCCAGCATTTT
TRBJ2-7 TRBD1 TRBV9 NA CASSFTQGVGFHEQYF TGTGCCAGCAGCTTTACTCAGGGGGTTGGATTCCACGAGCAGTACTTC
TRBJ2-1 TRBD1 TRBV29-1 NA CSVAGQGSQNYNEQFF TGCAGCGTAGCGGGACAGGGGTCCCAAAACTACAATGAGCAGTTCTTC
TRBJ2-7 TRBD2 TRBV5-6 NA CASSLGLAEVLEQYF TGTGCCAGCAGCTTGGGGCTAGCGGAGGTGTTGGAGCAGTACTTC
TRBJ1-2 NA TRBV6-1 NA CASSEVGGYGYTF TGTGCCAGCAGTGAGGTGGGGGGGTATGGCTACACCTTC
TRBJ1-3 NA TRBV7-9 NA CASSLAGQNSGNTIYF TGTGCCAGCAGCTTAGCGGGACAAAACTCTGGAAACACCATATATTTT
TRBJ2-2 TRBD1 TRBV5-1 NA CASSPGQGGNTGELFF TGCGCCAGCAGCCCGGGACAGGGGGGGAACACCGGGGAGCTGTTTTTT
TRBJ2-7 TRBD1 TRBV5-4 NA CASSLWTGRYEQYF TGTGCCAGCAGCTTGTGGACAGGACGCTACGAGCAGTACTTC
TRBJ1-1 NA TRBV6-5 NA CASSRGQLNTEAFF TGTGCCAGCAGCCGGGGACAATTGAACACTGAAGCTTTCTTT
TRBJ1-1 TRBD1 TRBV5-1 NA CASSFQGVTEAFF TGCGCCAGCAGCTTCCAGGGGGTAACTGAAGCTTTCTTT
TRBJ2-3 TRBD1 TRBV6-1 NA CASTTGFGTDTQYF TGTGCCAGCACGACAGGGTTCGGTACAGATACGCAGTATTTT
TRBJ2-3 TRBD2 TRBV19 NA CASRSTSGTDTQYF TGTGCCAGTAGATCGACTAGCGGAACAGATACGCAGTATTTT
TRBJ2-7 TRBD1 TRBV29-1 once CSVYSRDRGAEQYF TGCAGCGTTTATAGCCGGGACAGGGGTGCAGAGCAGTACTTC
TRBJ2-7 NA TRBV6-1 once CASSAGRSFLEQYF TGTGCCAGCAGTGCGGGTCGCAGTTTCCTGGAGCAGTACTTC
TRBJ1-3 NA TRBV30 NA CAWSYGTTGNTIYF TGTGCCTGGAGTTACGGGACAACCGGAAACACCATATATTTT
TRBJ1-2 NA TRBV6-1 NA CASSEGTGRNYGYTF TGTGCCAGCAGTGAAGGAACAGGGCGGAACTATGGCTACACCTTC
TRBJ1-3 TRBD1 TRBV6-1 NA CATGQGDSGNTIYF TGTGCCACCGGACAGGGGGACTCTGGAAACACCATATATTTT
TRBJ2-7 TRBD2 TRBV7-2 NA CASSRGGTSHEQYF TGTGCCAGCAGCCGGGGGGGGACGTCCCACGAGCAGTACTTC
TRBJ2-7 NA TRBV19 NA CASTDGGRSYEQYF TGTGCCAGTACCGACGGGGGTAGATCCTACGAGCAGTACTTC
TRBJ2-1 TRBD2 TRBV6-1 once CASSDFAGGDHNEQFF TGTGCCAGCAGTGATTTTGCGGGAGGGGACCACAATGAGCAGTTCTTC
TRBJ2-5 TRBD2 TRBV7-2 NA CASSLAGGKETQYF TGTGCCAGCAGCTTAGCGGGAGGGAAGGAGACCCAGTACTTC
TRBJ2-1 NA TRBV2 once CASSEGRSSPRSSYNEQFF TGTGCCAGCAGTGAGGGTCGGAGTTCCCCCCGTAGCTCCTACAATGAGCAGTTCTTC
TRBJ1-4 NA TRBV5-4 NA CASSPEGPNEKLFF TGTGCCAGCAGCCCGGAGGGGCCTAATGAAAAACTGTTTTTT
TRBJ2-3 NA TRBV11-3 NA CASSPTHYPSTDTQYF TGTGCCAGCAGCCCCACCCACTACCCTAGCACAGATACGCAGTATTTT
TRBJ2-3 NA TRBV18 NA CASSPPTGTQSSTDTQYF TGTGCCAGCTCACCACCGACCGGGACACAATCAAGCACAGATACGCAGTATTTT
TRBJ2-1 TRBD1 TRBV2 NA CASNGRDRHYNEQFF TGTGCCAGCAACGGCCGGGACAGGCACTACAATGAGCAGTTCTTC
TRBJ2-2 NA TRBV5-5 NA CASSPGVTRTAGELFF TGTGCCAGCAGCCCGGGGGTGACCCGGACCGCCGGGGAGCTGTTTTTT
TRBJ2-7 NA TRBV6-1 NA CASSVLSGGSYEQYF TGTGCCAGCAGTGTTCTTAGCGGTGGCTCCTACGAGCAGTACTTC
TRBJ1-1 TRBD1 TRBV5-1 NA CASSDRGEAFF TGCGCCAGCAGCGACAGGGGCGAAGCTTTCTTT
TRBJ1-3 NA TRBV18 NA CASSLQVGGNTIYF TGTGCCAGCTCACTACAGGTCGGTGGAAACACCATATATTTT
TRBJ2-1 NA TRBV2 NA CASSVLSNEQFF TGTGCCAGCAGTGTCCTATCAAATGAGCAGTTCTTC
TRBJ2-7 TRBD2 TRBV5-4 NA CASSFLSGDEQYF TGTGCCAGCAGCTTCCTCAGCGGGGACGAGCAGTACTTC
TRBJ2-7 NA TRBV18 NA CASSPSIEQYF TGTGCCAGCTCACCGTCCATCGAGCAGTACTTC
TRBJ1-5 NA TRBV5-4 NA CASSFSGSGNQPQHF TGTGCCAGCAGCTTCTCAGGGTCAGGCAATCAGCCCCAGCATTTT
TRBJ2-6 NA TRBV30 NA CACSYFSGANVLTF TGTGCCTGTTCGTATTTCTCTGGGGCCAACGTCCTGACTTTC
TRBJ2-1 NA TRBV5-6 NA CASSLGGNEQFF TGTGCCAGCAGCTTGGGAGGGAATGAGCAGTTCTTC
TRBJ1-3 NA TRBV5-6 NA CASSLAARVSGNTIYF TGTGCCAGCAGCTTGGCCGCCAGGGTGTCTGGAAACACCATATATTTT
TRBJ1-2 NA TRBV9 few CASSVYGYGYTF TGTGCCAGCAGCGTATACGGCTATGGCTACACCTTC
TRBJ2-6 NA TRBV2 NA CARQISGANVLTF TGTGCCAGACAGATCTCTGGGGCCAACGTCCTGACTTTC
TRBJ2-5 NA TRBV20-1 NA CSATGLETQYF TGCAGTGCCACGGGACTAGAGACCCAGTACTTC
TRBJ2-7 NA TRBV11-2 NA CASSSPAASSYEQYF TGTGCCAGCAGTTCCCCGGCGGCCTCATCCTACGAGCAGTACTTC
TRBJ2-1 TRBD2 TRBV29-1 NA CSVVLNGRDNEQFF TGCAGCGTTGTACTGAACGGGAGGGACAATGAGCAGTTCTTC